The clone carrying this T cell receptor beta chain showed up just once. What it binds is not known. The data are from a study of T-cell memory formation after mild COVID-19. Study as a whole: In these data, TCR clusters were largely donor specific. Study-level points and caveats: A second wave of clones peaked on day 37, and their SARS-CoV-2 specificity went unconfirmed. A balance of CD4 and CD8 characterized clones contracting day 15 to 85, whereas later expanders leaned CD4+.

TCRdb analysed the 5' RACE reads with MiXCR anew, one entry per CDR3 protein. The data contain about 310,000 distinct CDR3 sequences, approximately 19% of them singletons. The CDR3 runs to 14 residues. CDR1 is MNHNY and CDR2 is SVGAGI in the germline V gene (reference sequence). V lost 2 bases and J lost 8, with 15 bases in between. The receptor's source is a man younger than 30 who had mild COVID-19 (a few samples of this study predate the infection). Cell type and time point are not known. V is TRBV6-6 and J is TRBJ1-2; weak D call: TRBD1 (5 bases). The sample consisted of PBMCs or a T cell subset sorted from them (not recorded which). The CDR3 reads CASSYPSGTRGYTF. As DNA, the CDR3 is TGTGCCAGCAGTTACCCTTCGGGGACGAGAGGCTACACCTTC.